This T cell receptor (beta chain) was profiled in a study of T cells after yellow fever vaccination. Study context: Fractions with few cells were prepared using SMART-Seq v4 Ultra Low Input. Study-wide points: Clonotypes found in both CD4 and CD8 compartments made up a small share.

The CDR3 consists of 14 residues. Trimming took off 1 base at V and 8 bases at J, with 14 bases between the two ends. CDR1 is SEHNR, CDR2 FQNEAQ, per germline (reference sequence). This clonotype was detected a few times. Its specificity is not known. They built TCR cDNA with 5'RACE template switching, a step that put in a universal primer site and UMIs. Each CDR3 protein gets one entry after TCRdb re-called the 5' RACE reads with MiXCR. The sample consists of about 210,000 distinct CDR3 sequences, around 3.1% of them appearing once. The J gene is TRBJ1-2, the V gene TRBV7-9; D unclear. The sequences come from CD4+ T cells sorted from PBMCs, collected 10 days after the yellow fever booster vaccination. The TCR originated in a man aged 18 to 29 who received the YFV17D yellow fever vaccine. The CDR3 bases are TGTGCCAGCAGCTTAGACGTATCGGTGGGCGGCTACACCTTC. Translated, it gives CASSLDVSVGGYTF.